This T cell receptor beta chain was obtained from a study of cytomegalovirus exposure and HLA in healthy donors (dated by TCRdb to about 2017). At the level of the whole study: According to an earlier analysis of 587 of the donors, 150 million to 200 million T cells yielded roughly 110 million unique TCR beta sequences and about 300 Gb of sequence data. An early release that covered around 590 HLA-typed donors contained approximately 300 gigabases of sequencing data and about 84 million unique TCR sequences. Among the roughly 400 genotyped donors, 81% belonged to the genetic ancestry cluster associated with self-reported Caucasian donors. The study aimed to test whether signatures of past pathogen exposure could be identified by cataloging public T cell receptors. The T cell repertoires of 666 subjects were profiled by immunosequencing and related to cytomegalovirus serostatus. A separate validation cohort of about 110 different subjects was used in addition to the 666-subject first cohort. The study combined high-throughput TCR immunosequencing, statistical association of individual TCRs with disease status, and machine learning to predict cytomegalovirus infection status. In a later analysis, previously published TCR beta repertoires from more than 500 donors were re-analyzed and high-resolution HLA genotyping was added so that TCR occurrence patterns could be studied. Rather than drawing on any new phenotypic data, the later analysis identified candidate immune exposures from TCR beta sequences and the way those sequences occurred across donors. An earlier analysis of some 500 of the donors used high-throughput TCR beta sequencing to judge whether each TCR beta V gene segment behaved as functional or pseudogenic. Donor age, sex, ethnicity and CMV serostatus were collected together with the repertoire data. In a later genetic analysis, genome-wide SNP genotypes for 398 of the 666 donors were used, and that subset was treated as a discovery cohort. All discovery cohort repertoires had been generated on a single sequencing platform. HLA typing covered class I and class II loci at four-digit resolution. Typing coverage varied by locus: about 629-640 donors for A, B, C, DRB1 and DQB1; around 560 for DQA1; over 600 for DPA1; about 450 for DPB1. Because of strong linkage in the cohort, roughly five DR-DQ haplotypes were treated as single units for association and clustering. Among about 390 genotyped donors of the cohort, an average of about 240,000 unique TCR beta nucleotide sequences were sequenced per donor, roughly a sixth of them non-productive.

This clone was observed a few times. Its recognized antigen is unknown. Per-nucleotide qualities are absent, and no much larger clonotype sits a single base away. The cohort consisted of some 730 healthy bone marrow donors. At the time of sampling, all cohort members were nominally healthy, though unrecorded immune exposures were likely present. The donor was CMV seronegative and belonged to the group of roughly 330 seronegative cohort members. Every donor gave a peripheral blood sample, and the peripheral blood mononuclear cells from that sample were used for TCR beta sequencing. Genomic DNA extraction from the blood cell samples was performed with the Qiagen DNeasy Blood Extraction Kit. The CDR3 has 15 amino acids, counting the end cysteine and phenylalanine. Only the CDR3 portion is preserved as DNA: 45 bases, with reading frame beginning at the first base. The germline V and J ends show losses of 5 bases and 2 bases respectively, and no gene match explains 4 bases of the junction. Via the germline V gene (reference sequence), CDR1 is LNHDA and CDR2 SQIVND.

What the study reported, not specific to this receptor: Specific HLA alleles were associated with around 18,000 TCR beta sequences at a false discovery rate of 0.05 in a later analysis. Three of the identified cytomegalovirus-associated TCR beta chains were confirmed in vitro to be specific for cytomegalovirus antigens. The only immune exposure information available for the cohort was CMV serostatus. In a later analysis, TCR association rates were found to vary across HLA loci, with the most associated TCRs seen for DRB1 alleles and the fewest for HLA-C alleles. Because the 87-base-pair reads could not distinguish some IMGT-functional V segments, including TRBV6-2 and TRBV6-3, those segments were excluded. According to a later genetic analysis, donors in an Asian-associated ancestry cluster had fewer N-insertions in productive TCRs than the approximately 700-donor mean. Sequencing depth was assumed to be roughly uniform across donors in the presence/absence analyses, though that assumption may not hold. Assigning TCR associations to individual alleles was difficult when HLA alleles, especially DR and DQ, strongly co-occurred. Because some donors lacked HLA typing at each locus, the association tests relied only on the typed subset. An association between a missense DCLRE1C variant and V-gene and J-gene trimming of TCR beta chains was found in a later genetic analysis and replicated in an independent cohort. Most CMV-associated TCR beta chains appeared to be HLA-restricted in a later analysis, and the HLA associations seemed to be driven largely by CMV exposure. Correlated functional status among segregating V segments might be attributable to linkage disequilibrium, but an unknown experimental factor could not be ruled out. An earlier analysis of 587 of the donors showed that most TCR beta V segments appeared in productive rearrangements either about 87% or about 30% of the time, which broadly matched IMGT annotations. A further reported finding was that TCR beta sequences accurately predicted the HLA-A and HLA-B alleles for most subjects in the first cohort. Most TCR sequences were observed very rarely across donors, whereas some public TCRs were present in many individuals. A later analysis found that HLA-associated TCR beta chains were more clonally expanded and had lower generation probabilities than equally common non-associated chains. In a later analysis, several top co-occurrence clusters were reported to appear linked to parvovirus B19, influenza, CMV and Epstein-Barr virus. Only TCR beta chains were sequenced in this cohort, and the absence of alpha or paired-chain data limited detectable features. Roughly 15 rarely observed V segments, including chromosome 9 orphons, were excluded from the earlier analysis of about 500 of the donors because counts were too low. The sequencing pipeline was judged likely to have produced a cluster of highly shared sequence variants as a technical artifact. In the study, approximately 160 TCR beta chains were listed as associated with cytomegalovirus. Cytomegalovirus status was reported to be diagnosed by the classifier with high specificity and sensitivity in both the original and validation cohorts. The authors suggested that the approach could potentially be extended to other disease states and immunological phenotypes.

Library preparation was by the immunoSEQ multiplex PCR assay. For the multiplex PCR, a mixture combining 60 forward primers for TCR Vbeta segments and 13 reverse primers for TCR Jbeta segments was used. Amplification of the CDR3 region of rearranged TCR beta genes was performed with a multiplex PCR assay on genomic DNA. Amplified TCR beta libraries were sequenced as 87-base-pair reads on the Illumina HiSeq System. In the paper's pipeline: Across the 700 or so repertoires, a later analysis counted about 81 million unique TCR beta chains, about 10 million of which were shared by at least two donors. Raw reads were error-corrected and collapsed into unique sequences by a nearest-neighbor algorithm in which closely related sequences were merged to remove PCR and sequencing errors. CDR3 sequences were aligned to IMGT reference sequences to assign V, D and J gene segments. For a sequence to be retained, a match of at least six nucleotides to both a V gene segment and a J gene segment was required. Rearrangements were classified as productive when the CDR3 lacked stop codons and remained in frame with V and J, and all other rearrangements were classified as non-productive. CDR3 was defined according to IMGT convention as the region running from the second conserved V-encoded cysteine to the conserved J-encoded phenylalanine. The earlier analysis of a few hundred of the donors excluded sequences that lacked an unambiguous match to a single V gene segment. In an earlier analysis of 587 of the donors, V segments were called functional above 56.7% productive rearrangements and were called segregating when the between-donor standard deviation exceeded 5%. To diagnose cytomegalovirus status from the catalog of TCR beta chain sequences, a statistical classification framework was built. In a later analysis, TCR nucleotide sequences were compared against IMGT/GENE-DB human TR gene sequences so that V and J genes could be assigned. In a later analysis, CDR3 sequences and most-parsimonious VDJ recombination scenarios were assigned using the TCRdist pipeline. In a later analysis, each TCR beta chain was defined by its CDR3 amino acid sequence together with its V-gene family, and reads lacking a unique V-gene family were excluded. A later analysis removed over 500 highly shared, low-generation-probability nucleotide sequences to deal with suspected cross-contamination and a sequencing artifact. A later analysis calculated a clonal expansion index for each public chain from normalized within-repertoire ranks of inferred template counts. In a later analysis, generation probabilities were computed using a VDJ recombination model fitted to out-of-frame rearrangements, and the results were checked against IGoR. A later analysis scored TCR-TCR, TCR-HLA and TCR-CMV co-occurrence with hypergeometric tests, applying a repertoire-size bias correction to TCR pairs. In a later analysis, false discovery rates were estimated by permuting HLA or CMV assignments 20 times. In a later analysis, co-occurring TCRs were grouped with DBSCAN, and TCRdist sequence similarity was added when clustering was performed within HLA-allele-positive subsets. Repertoires with fewer than 30,000 or more than 120,000 public chains were left out of co-occurrence clustering, as were about five repertoires with anomalous nucleotide sharing. Sourced from immuneACCESS, this table was stored by TCRdb with only in-frame sequences that have V and J called. A share of the clones is absent; for the studies checked, an unresolved V gene accounts for under half, and the remainder has no known explanation. Clone size and V and J calls were adopted from that table, with D and trimming inferred from the DNA. This sample lists under 200,000 clones; around 82% were detected once. Under 2.5% of the sample lies in the top ten.

The source is a man in his fifties or sixties in good health and CMV-seronegative. The sequence joins TRBV19 to TRBJ2-2, with 8 bases aligning to TRBD1. Sequencing input: PBMCs. In nucleotides, the sequence is TGTGCCAGTAGTCAGGCAGGGGGCAACACCGGGGAGCTGTTTTTT. It encodes CASSQAGGNTGELFF.